Listed below are T cell receptor beta chains from one sample, sequenced in a study of a mutant IDH1 vaccine in newly diagnosed glioma. Antigen specificity for these receptors is unknown. Data came from immunoSEQ multiplex PCR; TCRdb stores just in-frame clones and leaves some out. Of around 100,000 clones listed, 75% to 90% are singletons. The source was PBMCs, collected from a glioma patient whose treatment included an IDH1 peptide vaccine. Receptors originate from a woman between 45 and 65 years old with glioma. Each CDR3 is given with its conserved first and last residue. The order of the fields is V gene, CDR3 protein.

TRBV6-5	CASSRQGRLREQYF
TRBV10-2	CASRRSAGYNEQFF
TRBV28	CASSSDKEGGTEAFF
TRBV5-1	CASSLVGGTRYNEQFF
TRBV5-1	CASSLAKRETNEQFF
TRBV23-1	CASSRGGDAYEQYF
TRBV29-1	CSVEGGQGLGTDTQYF
TRBV7-3	CASSTQGGNTEAFF
TRBV11-2	CASSLVGSGRSEQYF
TRBV6-5	CASRSPGTGGKSYTF
TRBV30	CAWSEAANTEAFF
TRBV28	CASSLPGGPFGRGTNEQFF
TRBV30	CAWSGAVSYEQYF
TRBV30	CAWSGVRVLHEQYF
TRBV5-5	CASSLDAGETDTQYF
TRBV6-5	CASSLDSDNYGYTF
TRBV5-1	CASSPTSGSLEQYF
TRBV27	CASSLGHRGTQYF
TRBV19	CASSLDGSSYNEQFF
TRBV27	CASSYRHLNEQFF
TRBV4-2	CASSQWTGTNEKLFF
TRBV19	CASSIQGNYEQYF
TRBV7-9	CASSKETQYF
TRBV30	CAWTPTPGGNTIYF
TRBV6-5	CASSAGTGGIYGYTF
TRBV18	CASSERAASNQPQHF
TRBV5-1	CASSLARETQYF
TRBV27	CASSLRDRVYNEQFF
TRBV29-1	CSVRRTNTGELFF
TRBV2	CASSEGLATDTQYF
TRBV4-2	CASSPETGGQPQHF
TRBV21-1	CACHDRSNEKLFF
TRBV6-5	CASSYGDSYGYTF
TRBV6-6	CASYTSGRGETQYF
TRBV27	CASPHSLAGVREETQYF
TRBV6-5	CASSYSNKGYEAFF
TRBV7-2	CASSLTYSGANVLTF
TRBV5-8	CASQGHNSPLHF
TRBV28	CASSLPLRYGYTF
TRBV2	CASSEGIAGGSYEQYF
TRBV10-3	CAISEGLAGEREQFF
TRBV18	CASSWTGGSEAFF
TRBV6-1	CASSPPTEYEKLFF
TRBV4-2	CASSQVVNEQFF
TRBV11-2	CASSTYRGENTEAFF
TRBV18	CASSPRGSGANVLTF
TRBV28	CASSLTAGLSYEQYF
TRBV5-1	CASSLDGQGYVETQYF
TRBV28	CASSLDTSGANVLTF
TRBV7-9	CASSLAGGYEQYF
TRBV25-1	CASGTSGNTIYF
TRBV9	CASSVGNSETQYF
TRBV7-8	CASSLEPGGREQYF